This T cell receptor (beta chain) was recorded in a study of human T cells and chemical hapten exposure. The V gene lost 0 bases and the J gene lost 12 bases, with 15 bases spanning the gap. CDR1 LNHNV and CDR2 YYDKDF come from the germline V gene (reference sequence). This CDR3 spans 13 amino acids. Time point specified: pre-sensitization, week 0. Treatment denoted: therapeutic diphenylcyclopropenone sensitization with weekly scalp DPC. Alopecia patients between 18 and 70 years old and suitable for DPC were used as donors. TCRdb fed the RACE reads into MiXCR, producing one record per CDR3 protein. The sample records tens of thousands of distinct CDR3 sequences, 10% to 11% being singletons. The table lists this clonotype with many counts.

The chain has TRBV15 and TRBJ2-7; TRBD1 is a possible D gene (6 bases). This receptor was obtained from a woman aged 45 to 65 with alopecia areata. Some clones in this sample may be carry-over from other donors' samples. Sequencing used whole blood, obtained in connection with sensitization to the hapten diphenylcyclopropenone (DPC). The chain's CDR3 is CATSRDRTAVPYF. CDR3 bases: TGTGCCACCAGCAGAGATCGGACAGCCGTCCCGTACTTC.